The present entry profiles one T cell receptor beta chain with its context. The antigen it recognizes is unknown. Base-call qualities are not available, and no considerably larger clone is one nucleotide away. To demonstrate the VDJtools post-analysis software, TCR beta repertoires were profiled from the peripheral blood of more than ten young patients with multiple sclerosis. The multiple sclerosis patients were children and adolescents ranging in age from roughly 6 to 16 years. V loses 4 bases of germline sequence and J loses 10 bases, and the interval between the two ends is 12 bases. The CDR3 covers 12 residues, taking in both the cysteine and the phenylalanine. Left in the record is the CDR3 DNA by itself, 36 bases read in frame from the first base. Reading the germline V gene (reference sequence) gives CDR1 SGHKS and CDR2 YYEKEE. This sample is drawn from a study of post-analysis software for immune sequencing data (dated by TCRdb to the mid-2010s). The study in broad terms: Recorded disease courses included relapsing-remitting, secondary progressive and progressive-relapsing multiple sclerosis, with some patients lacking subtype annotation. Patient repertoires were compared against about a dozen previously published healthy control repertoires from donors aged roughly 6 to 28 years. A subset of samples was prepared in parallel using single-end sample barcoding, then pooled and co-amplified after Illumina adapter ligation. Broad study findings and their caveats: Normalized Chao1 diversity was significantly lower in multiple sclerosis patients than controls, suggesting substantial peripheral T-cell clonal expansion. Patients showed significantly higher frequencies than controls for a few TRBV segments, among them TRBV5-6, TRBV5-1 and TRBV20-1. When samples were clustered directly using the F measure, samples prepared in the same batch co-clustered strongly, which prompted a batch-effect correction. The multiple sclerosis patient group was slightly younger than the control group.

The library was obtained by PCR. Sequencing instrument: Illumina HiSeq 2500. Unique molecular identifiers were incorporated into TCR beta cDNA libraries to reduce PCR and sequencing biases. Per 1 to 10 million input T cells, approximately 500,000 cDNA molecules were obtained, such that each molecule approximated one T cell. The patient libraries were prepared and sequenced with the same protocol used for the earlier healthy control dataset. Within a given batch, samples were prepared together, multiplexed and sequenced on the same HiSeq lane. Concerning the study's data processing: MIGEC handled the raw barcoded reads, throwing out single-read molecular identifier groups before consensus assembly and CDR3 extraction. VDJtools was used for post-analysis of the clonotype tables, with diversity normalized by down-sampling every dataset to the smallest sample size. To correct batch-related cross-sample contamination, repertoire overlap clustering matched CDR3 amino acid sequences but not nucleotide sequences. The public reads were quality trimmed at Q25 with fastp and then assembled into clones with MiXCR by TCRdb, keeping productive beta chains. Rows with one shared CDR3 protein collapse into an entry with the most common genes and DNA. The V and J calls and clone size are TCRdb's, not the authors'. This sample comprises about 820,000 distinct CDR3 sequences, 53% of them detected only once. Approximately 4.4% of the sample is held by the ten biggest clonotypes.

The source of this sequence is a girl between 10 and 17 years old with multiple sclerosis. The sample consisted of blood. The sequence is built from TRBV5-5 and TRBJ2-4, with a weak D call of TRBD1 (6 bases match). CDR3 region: CASSGGQPIQYF. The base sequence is TGTGCCAGCAGCGGTGGACAGCCGATTCAGTACTTC. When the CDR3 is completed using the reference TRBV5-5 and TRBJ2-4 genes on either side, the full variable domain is DAGVTQSPTHLIKTRGQQVTLRCSPISGHKSVSWYQQVLGQGPQFIFQYYEKEERGRGNFPDRFSARQFPNYSSELNVNALLLGDSALYLCASSGGQPIQYFGAGTRLSVL.